A selection of T cell receptor beta chains follows, all from one sample in a study of early T cells in non-severe SARS-CoV-2 infection. MiXCR, run by TCRdb on the 5' RACE reads, gives a single entry per CDR3 protein. This sample has 37,000 or so distinct CDR3 sequences, with about 6% found just once. The sequencing sample was made of whole blood. These receptors came from an adult who was a healthcare worker with PCR-confirmed SARS-CoV-2 infection or an uninfected control (not recorded which). CDR3s include the opening cysteine and the closing phenylalanine or tryptophan. The order of the fields is CDR3 DNA, CDR3 protein, V gene, clone size, J gene, D gene. D genes are given only for firm matches. Size is omitted from some rows. Given values are once, few, many or a class for expanded clones.

DNA: TGCGCCAGCAGTGAGTCGAGGGCTTCCTACGAGCAGTACTTC; CDR3: CASSESRASYEQYF; V: TRBV10-2; size: many; J: TRBJ2-7; D: NA
DNA: TGTGCCAGCAGCCCGTACCTCCTGGCGCCGGGGGCCAACGTCCTGACTTTC; CDR3: CASSPYLLAPGANVLTF; V: TRBV3-1; size: NA; J: TRBJ2-6; D: NA
DNA: TGCAGTGTCAAGGACAGGGGGCGCTCCTACGAGCAGTACTTC; CDR3: CSVKDRGRSYEQYF; V: TRBV20-1; size: many; J: TRBJ2-7; D: TRBD1
DNA: TGTGCCAGCAGCTCTCAGGGCAATCAGCCCCAGCATTTT; CDR3: CASSSQGNQPQHF; V: TRBV7-2; size: many; J: TRBJ1-5; D: NA
DNA: TGTGCCAGCAGCATAGGGCTTCTCTACGAGCAGTACTTC; CDR3: CASSIGLLYEQYF; V: TRBV7-3; size: many; J: TRBJ2-7; D: NA
DNA: TGCAGTGCTAGAGTGCGCGGGCCTACAGTACGCGAGCAGTACTTC; CDR3: CSARVRGPTVREQYF; V: TRBV20-1; size: many; J: TRBJ2-7; D: NA
DNA: TGTGCCAGCAGTTTTCAGATTCGGGGGGCGCGGGATTCACCCCTCCACTTT; CDR3: CASSFQIRGARDSPLHF; V: TRBV12-3/TRBV12-4; size: many; J: TRBJ1-6; D: NA
DNA: TGTGCCAGCGTCCGAGGTGAGCAGTTCTTC; CDR3: CASVRGEQFF; V: TRBV21-1; size: many; J: TRBJ2-1; D: NA
DNA: TGTGCCAGCAGCCGACCGATCAGCTCCTACAATGAGCAGTTCTTC; CDR3: CASSRPISSYNEQFF; V: TRBV11-2; size: many; J: TRBJ2-1; D: NA
DNA: TGCAGTGCTAGAGATAAGAATTCTCGAGGCGCTGAAGCTTTCTTT; CDR3: CSARDKNSRGAEAFF; V: TRBV20-1; size: many; J: TRBJ1-1; D: NA
DNA: TGTGCCAGCAGCTTAGGGACAGGTTACGGAAACACCATATATTTT; CDR3: CASSLGTGYGNTIYF; V: TRBV7-3; size: many; J: TRBJ1-3; D: TRBD1
DNA: TGTGCCAGCAGCCAACAAGCGGGACTAGCGGGACACCAAGAGACCCAGTACTTC; CDR3: CASSQQAGLAGHQETQYF; V: TRBV7-2; size: many; J: TRBJ2-5; D: TRBD2
DNA: TGTGCCAGCAGTCCAGGGGCAGGGAAATCACCCCTCCACTTT; CDR3: CASSPGAGKSPLHF; V: TRBV28; size: many; J: TRBJ1-6; D: NA
DNA: TGCAGCGTTGATGGGGGCGGCCGAGAGACCCAGTACTTC; CDR3: CSVDGGGRETQYF; V: TRBV29-1; size: NA; J: TRBJ2-5; D: NA
DNA: TGTGCCACCAGTGATAGAACAGGGGGCATGATCGGGGAGCTGTTTTTT; CDR3: CATSDRTGGMIGELFF; V: TRBV24-1; size: NA; J: TRBJ2-2; D: TRBD1
DNA: TGTGCCAGCAGCTTATTAGCCTACGAGCAGTACTTC; CDR3: CASSLLAYEQYF; V: TRBV13; size: many; J: TRBJ2-7; D: NA
DNA: TGTGCCAGCAGTTACCCCAGGGATAGCAATCAGCCCCAGCATTTT; CDR3: CASSYPRDSNQPQHF; V: TRBV6-2/TRBV6-3; size: few; J: TRBJ1-5; D: NA
DNA: TGTGCCAGCAGTGGACTAGCGGGAGTTGATGAGCAGTTCTTC; CDR3: CASSGLAGVDEQFF; V: TRBV6-1; size: many; J: TRBJ2-1; D: TRBD2
DNA: TGTGCCAGCAGGTCGGGACTAGCGGGCGTTAAAGAGACCCAGTACTTC; CDR3: CASRSGLAGVKETQYF; V: TRBV11-1; size: NA; J: TRBJ2-5; D: TRBD2
DNA: TGCAGTGCTAGACAACTGGGACAGTCTAACTATGGCTACACCTTC; CDR3: CSARQLGQSNYGYTF; V: TRBV20-1; size: many; J: TRBJ1-2; D: TRBD1
DNA: TGCGCCAGCAGTAGTGGCGTCCCGAACACCGGGGAGCTGTTTTTT; CDR3: CASSSGVPNTGELFF; V: TRBV5-1; size: many; J: TRBJ2-2; D: NA
DNA: TGCGCCAGCAGCCAACTCCCGGGAGAGGGATTCACAGATACGCAGTATTTT; CDR3: CASSQLPGEGFTDTQYF; V: TRBV4-1; size: many; J: TRBJ2-3; D: NA
DNA: TGCAGTGCTAGGACTAGCGGGTTCTACGAGCAGTACTTC; CDR3: CSARTSGFYEQYF; V: TRBV20-1; size: many; J: TRBJ2-7; D: TRBD2
DNA: TGCGCCAGCAGCCAAGAGATAGCGGGGACCTACGAGCAGTACTTC; CDR3: CASSQEIAGTYEQYF; V: TRBV4-1; size: many; J: TRBJ2-7; D: TRBD2
DNA: TGTGCCAGCAGCCATGGGGGAGTTAACACTGAAGCTTTCTTT; CDR3: CASSHGGVNTEAFF; V: TRBV25-1; size: few; J: TRBJ1-1; D: NA
DNA: TGCAGCGCAAAGGGGGTTGACTACGAGCAGTACTTC; CDR3: CSAKGVDYEQYF; V: TRBV29-1; size: NA; J: TRBJ2-7; D: NA
DNA: TGTGCCAGCAGTTCAGCTAGCGGGAGGTACAATGAGCAGTTCTTC; CDR3: CASSSASGRYNEQFF; V: TRBV12-3/TRBV12-4; size: few; J: TRBJ2-1; D: TRBD2
DNA: TGTGCCAGCAGCCAAGGAGGGGGGGATATGAACACTGAAGCTTTCTTT; CDR3: CASSQGGGDMNTEAFF; V: TRBV3-1; size: NA; J: TRBJ1-1; D: NA
DNA: TGCGCCAGCAGCTCACTAGGGACGTTGGACAATGAGCAGTTCTTC; CDR3: CASSSLGTLDNEQFF; V: TRBV5-1; size: few; J: TRBJ2-1; D: NA
DNA: TGTGCCAGCAACTACAGGGCTGCTTCACCCCTCCACTTT; CDR3: CASNYRAASPLHF; V: TRBV2; size: NA; J: TRBJ1-6; D: NA
DNA: TGCGCCAGCAGCTTGGCGCTAGCGGGGAGCTACGAGCAGTACTTC; CDR3: CASSLALAGSYEQYF; V: TRBV5-1; size: many; J: TRBJ2-7; D: TRBD2
DNA: TGTGCTTCTAGGTACTGGGATTCACCCCTCCACTTT; CDR3: CASRYWDSPLHF; V: TRBV11-2; size: few; J: TRBJ1-6; D: NA
DNA: TGCAGTGCTAGATCGACAGGGGGAATTTACTATGGCTACACCTTC; CDR3: CSARSTGGIYYGYTF; V: TRBV20-1; size: many; J: TRBJ1-2; D: TRBD1
DNA: TGCGCCAGCAGCCAAGAAGGGCAATCTGCCGGGGAGCTGTTTTTT; CDR3: CASSQEGQSAGELFF; V: TRBV4-1; size: few; J: TRBJ2-2; D: NA
DNA: TGTGCCAGCAGTACGCAGGGGGGGAGCAATCAGCCCCAGCATTTT; CDR3: CASSTQGGSNQPQHF; V: TRBV28; size: many; J: TRBJ1-5; D: TRBD1
DNA: TGTGCCAGCAGCTTAGCGCAAAGGGGTGGGGAGTACTTC; CDR3: CASSLAQRGGEYF; V: TRBV7-2; size: many; J: TRBJ2-4; D: NA
DNA: TGCGCCAGCAGCTTACCTCAGGGGGCCGGGGAGCTGTTTTTT; CDR3: CASSLPQGAGELFF; V: TRBV5-1; size: few; J: TRBJ2-2; D: TRBD1
DNA: TGTGCCAGCAGCTTCCAGACTAGCGGGAGTAATGAGCAGTTCTTC; CDR3: CASSFQTSGSNEQFF; V: TRBV7-9; size: few; J: TRBJ2-1; D: TRBD2
DNA: TGTGCCAGCAGCTTGGCCTTCGGAGCCACCGGGGAGCTGTTTTTT; CDR3: CASSLAFGATGELFF; V: TRBV5-5; size: many; J: TRBJ2-2; D: NA
DNA: TGTGCCAGCAGTTTTTCGCCACAGAGCTGGGATAGCAATCAGCCCCAGCATTTT; CDR3: CASSFSPQSWDSNQPQHF; V: TRBV12-3/TRBV12-4; size: many; J: TRBJ1-5; D: NA